This record covers a single T cell receptor (beta chain). The data stem from a study of blood T cell repertoires in COVID-19. Study-level background: Both acute and convalescent COVID-19 samples were obtained from the United States, Italy and Spain. From T cells, B-cell-depleted T cells, or PBMCs came the material, which was cDNA or gDNA.

The CDR3 length is 14 residues. The junction had 3 bases not matched to a gene; V was cut back by 1 base and J by 8 bases. Looked up from germline, CDR1 is SSHAT and CDR2 is FNYEAQ (reference sequence). Sequencing was performed with immunoSEQ multiplex PCR; in TCRdb, only in-frame clones are kept and a portion is missing. The data show 35,000 to 55,000 clones, about 88% seen once. This receptor was taken from a man between 70 and 80 years old with active COVID-19. The sequenced material came from peripheral blood. This rearrangement joins TRBV7-7 to TRBJ2-3, with 10 bases fitting TRBD2. The CDR3 region is CASSLDGTSATQYF. The CDR3 DNA sequence: TGTGCCAGCAGCTTAGACGGGACTAGCGCTACGCAGTATTTT.